These T cell receptor beta chains were read from a single sample in a study of T cell responses to AZD1222 COVID-19 vaccine. The assay was immunoSEQ multiplex PCR, and TCRdb's table has in-frame clones only and misses some. The sample lists 84,000 or so clones; around nine tenths were seen once. The sequenced sample was peripheral blood, obtained on day 0 of AZD1222 vaccination. Every receptor here comes from an adult in good health. CDR3s include the opening cysteine and the closing phenylalanine or tryptophan. The order of the fields is J gene, V gene, CDR3 protein.

j_gene: TRBJ1-2
v_gene: TRBV2
CDR3aa: CASSEGQDRGYTF

j_gene: TRBJ2-4
v_gene: TRBV7-9
CDR3aa: CASSLAASGINIQYF

j_gene: TRBJ2-2
v_gene: TRBV5-1
CDR3aa: CASSYRQGMNTGELFF

j_gene: TRBJ2-2
v_gene: TRBV7-3
CDR3aa: CASSLQAGGEAGELFF

j_gene: TRBJ1-5
v_gene: TRBV10-1
CDR3aa: CASSDSNQPQHF

j_gene: TRBJ2-1
v_gene: TRBV25-1
CDR3aa: CAISGTSPYNEQFF

j_gene: TRBJ2-5
v_gene: TRBV6-2/TRBV6-3
CDR3aa: CASSYSMDRGETQYF

j_gene: TRBJ2-6
v_gene: TRBV3-1/TRBV3-2
CDR3aa: CASSPPGQGVSGANVLTF

j_gene: TRBJ2-1
v_gene: TRBV24-1
CDR3aa: CATSDTGTSGYNEQFF

j_gene: TRBJ1-2
v_gene: TRBV5-1
CDR3aa: CASSLEGDYGYTF

j_gene: TRBJ2-1
v_gene: TRBV19
CDR3aa: CASRTAASSYNEQFF

j_gene: TRBJ1-6
v_gene: TRBV18
CDR3aa: CASSQDRANSPLHF

j_gene: TRBJ2-3
v_gene: TRBV24-1
CDR3aa: CATSDRGDSTDTQYF

j_gene: TRBJ2-5
v_gene: TRBV5-8
CDR3aa: CASSMGPTSGQETQYF

j_gene: TRBJ1-1
v_gene: TRBV18
CDR3aa: CASSPPGTGGFSEAFF

j_gene: TRBJ2-1
v_gene: TRBV19
CDR3aa: CASSSREGGNEQFF

j_gene: TRBJ1-2
v_gene: TRBV7-9
CDR3aa: CASSLESGFRYGYTF

j_gene: TRBJ2-5
v_gene: TRBV30
CDR3aa: CAWIKLAGGPCVETQYF

j_gene: TRBJ1-5
v_gene: TRBV14
CDR3aa: CASSQSNSNQPQHF

j_gene: TRBJ1-5
v_gene: TRBV27
CDR3aa: CASSPQGALGNQPQHF

j_gene: TRBJ1-1
v_gene: TRBV7-2
CDR3aa: CASSLYNEGAEAFF

j_gene: TRBJ1-3
v_gene: TRBV6-6
CDR3aa: CASVGNTIYF

j_gene: TRBJ2-1
v_gene: TRBV19
CDR3aa: CASSMGASGNNEQFF

j_gene: TRBJ1-2
v_gene: TRBV7-6
CDR3aa: CASSQGEMDGWYGYTF

j_gene: TRBJ1-4
v_gene: TRBV3-1/TRBV3-2
CDR3aa: CASSQDRSGEKLFF

j_gene: TRBJ1-6
v_gene: TRBV28
CDR3aa: CASSLWGGVISPLHF

j_gene: TRBJ1-1
v_gene: TRBV7-9
CDR3aa: CASSLAGTGLNTEAFF

j_gene: TRBJ2-5
v_gene: TRBV5-1
CDR3aa: CASSIPTGAGETQYF

j_gene: TRBJ1-2
v_gene: TRBV12-3/TRBV12-4
CDR3aa: CASSPGDYGYTF